This T cell receptor (beta chain) is drawn from a study of T cell responses to AZD1222 COVID-19 vaccine listed by TCRdb under 2021. About the full investigation: TCR sequencing was performed for 230 to 250 trial participants, of whom 200 to 210 were given two doses of AZD1222 and 26 were given two doses of MenACWY control vaccine. Trial participants were enrolled by age into subgroups of 18-55, 56-69 and 70-plus years, and around 150, 29 and 61 TCR-sequenced participants, respectively, were included in these subgroups.

The CDR3 regions of human TCRbeta chains were analyzed by immunosequencing. Under the source paper's analysis protocol: Repertoire TCRs were matched against a reference library of SARS-CoV-2-specific TCRs generated with the MIRA antigen-specificity platform. Breadth was defined as the fraction of unique TCRs that were SARS-CoV-2-associated, and depth was defined as the fraction of total T cells that were SARS-CoV-2-associated. Each spike-specific TCR was assigned to its reactive spike region and to a CD4 or CD8 class using the MIRA data. Log10-transformed breadth and depth values were compared by one-way ANOVA with Sidak's multiple comparisons tests. This immuneACCESS table, as held by TCRdb, lists in-frame sequences with V and J called but not all clones. Of the missing ones, under half trace to an unresolved V gene in checked studies; the others have no known cause. That table gives V, J and clone size, and the DNA gave D and trimming. The sample table holds roughly 150,000 clones, of which less than 90% were seen once. The ten most abundant clones make up 6.9% of the sample.

Sequences LNHNV (CDR1) and YYDKDF (CDR2) are obtained from the germline V gene (reference sequence). The CDR3 runs 15 residues from the cysteine to the phenylalanine. Solely the CDR3 DNA is kept, with 45 bases framed from the first base. After removal of 4 bases from V and 4 bases from J, the junction retains 7 bases not matched to a gene. Study-wide findings and limitations: Most participants were white British and females outnumbered males, and the authors suggested that clonal diversity may have been underestimated. The 56-69-year group was small, and its depth increase did not reach significance, likely because of low power. A significant rise in spike-specific TCR breadth and depth was observed after two AZD1222 doses relative to day 0 and relative to MenACWY recipients. Because no day 14 peak-response samples were available, repertoires were characterized only after the peak T cell response. Reportedly, close to half of the unique spike-specific TCRs recognized epitopes lying outside the regions that are mutated in the B.1.351 and B.1.1.7 variants. Only 5 to 7 AZD1222 recipients were SARS-CoV-2 seropositive at baseline, limiting conclusions about previously exposed vaccinees. The whole spike protein was spanned by vaccine-associated CD4 TCRs, and dominant responses were seen in regions 160-218 and 743-854.

The time point label of this sample denotes: sample from adult after SARS-CoV-2 infection, after symptom onset. Two convalescent COVID-19 patients, sampled after symptom onset from adults with prior SARS-CoV-2 infection, were also TCR-sequenced for comparison. Remarks on this clone: This clone's antigen is unknown. No base qualities exist here, and no much larger clone lies one base off it.

The sequence links TRBV15 to TRBJ1-2; TRBD1 agrees with 9 junctional bases. The sequenced sample was peripheral blood, obtained after recovery from COVID-19. The clonotype comes from an adult who had recovered from COVID-19. The CDR3 region reads CATSTGDRAPYGYTF. The bases read TGTGCCACCAGCACCGGGGACAGGGCACCCTATGGCTACACCTTC.